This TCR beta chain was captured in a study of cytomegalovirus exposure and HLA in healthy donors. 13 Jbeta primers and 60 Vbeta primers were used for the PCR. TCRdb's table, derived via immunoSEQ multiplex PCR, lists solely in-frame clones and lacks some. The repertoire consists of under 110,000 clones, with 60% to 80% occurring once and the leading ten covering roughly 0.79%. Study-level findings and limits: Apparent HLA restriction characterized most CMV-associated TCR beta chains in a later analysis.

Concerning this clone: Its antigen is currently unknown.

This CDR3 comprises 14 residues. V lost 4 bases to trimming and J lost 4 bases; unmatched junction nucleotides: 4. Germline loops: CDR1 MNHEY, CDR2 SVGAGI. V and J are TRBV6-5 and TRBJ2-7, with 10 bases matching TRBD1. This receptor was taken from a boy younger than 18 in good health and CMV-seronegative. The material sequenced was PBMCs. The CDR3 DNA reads TGTGCCAGCAGTTTCGGACAGGGGGTTTACGAGCAGTACTTC. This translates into CASSFGQGVYEQYF.